This T cell receptor (gamma chain) was found in a study of gamma delta lymphoproliferative disorders and STAT genes. Background on the study: The LymphoTrack Dx TCRG Assay amplified gamma chains from at least 50 ng of genomic DNA. Delta-chain libraries followed the EuroClonality-NGS standard operating procedure. Notes on the study in general: Public or private status of leukemic clones needs confirmation. In whole-repertoire clustering, gamma separated patients from controls, unlike delta.

The CDR3 is 11 residues long. Germline trimming cut 8 bases from V and 6 bases from J; bases unmatched to any gene: 5. TCRdb called clones from the multiplex PCR reads again using CATT. The sample has just under 2,000 gamma-chain clones; roughly 7% are singletons. The receptor sequences were amplified from genomic DNA of peripheral blood mononuclear cells. This clone is labeled medium-sized. Its antigen is not identified. This clonotype was sampled from a human donor with gamma-delta T-cell large granular lymphocyte leukemia. The sequencing input was blood. The chain is built from TRGV10 and TRGJ1 or TRGJ2. The J gene was not available in TCRdb and was assigned here by matching the DNA to germline segments. Being an ORF, TRGV10 has a function that is uncertain. CDR3 sequence reads: CAAWDPYKKLF. CDR3 sequence (DNA): TGTGCTGCGTGGGATCCTTATAAGAAACTCTTT.